The sequence of this T cell receptor (beta chain) was determined in a study of blood T cell repertoires in COVID-19. In the study overall: The United States, Italy and Spain supplied acute and convalescent COVID-19 samples.

The CDR3 contains 16 residues. Germline CDR1 and CDR2: SGHAT and FQNNGV. Unmatched junction bases numbered 4, after V lost 3 bases and J lost 1 base. Data came from immunoSEQ multiplex PCR; TCRdb stores just in-frame clones and leaves some out. The sample holds a few hundred thousand clones, just over 85% seen once. The chain employs TRBV11-2 and TRBJ2-5, with 11 bases lining up with TRBD2. This TCR was recovered from a woman aged 40-49 years with acute COVID-19. The sequenced sample was PBMCs or T cells enriched from blood (not recorded which). CDR3 DNA sequence: TGTGCCAGCAGCTTCGGGACTAGCGGACCCCAAGAGACCCAGTACTTC. This translates into CASSFGTSGPQETQYF.